This T cell receptor beta chain comes out of a study of shared clonotypes between healthy human individuals. Genomic DNA for unsorted samples, which was extracted with the QIAamp DNA Blood Mini kit, came from about 90 million PBMCs. Running of the assay took place at deep level. Assay: immunoSEQ multiplex PCR; the TCRdb copy retains only in-frame clones and omits some. The sample lists a few hundred thousand clones; 70% to 80% were seen once. With respect to this clone: Its cognate antigen is unknown.

Study-wide results and caveats: It was the few donors that limited the genetic and exposure-history diversity represented. The sampled material consisted only of blood, and tissue repertoires are likely to differ.

This TCR derives from a woman aged 40 to 49 in good health. Some clones in this sample may be carry-over from other donors' samples. The sequenced material came from PBMCs.

CDR3 residues: CASQTATSTDTQYF. For the CDR3, the DNA is TGCGCCAGCCAAACTGCGACGAGCACAGATACGCAGTATTTT. The V and J genes are TRBV4-1 and TRBJ2-3; D unresolved. Germline assignment: CDR1 MGHRA and CDR2 YSYEKL. This CDR3 region has 14 residues. V was cut by 8 bases and J by 0 bases, with 12 bases left in between.